Presented here are 26 T cell receptor beta chains from one specimen sequenced in a study of response to subunit inactivated influenza vaccine. Using its own MiXCR run on the RT-PCR reads, TCRdb lists one record per CDR3 protein. The repertoire holds a few hundred thousand distinct CDR3 sequences, approximately 14% seen once, with around 10% in the top ten. This specimen was PBMCs from blood, taken about 12 days after vaccination. These receptors all come from a man aged 50 to 59 who received an inactivated influenza vaccine.

This clonotype was picked up a small number of times. The chain is built from TRBV5-1 and TRBJ2-1; D remains ambiguous. Germline CDR1 SGHRS, CDR2 YFSETQ. V was cut by 1 base and J by 8 bases, with 10 bases left in between. This CDR3 spans 13 amino acids. The CDR3 protein is CASSLFVEDEQFF. In nucleotides, the CDR3 is TGCGCCAGCAGCTTGTTCGTTGAGGATGAGCAGTTCTTC.

This chain connects TRBV7-2 to TRBJ2-7, with D possibly being TRBD1 or TRBD2 (5 bases each). V was pared by 1 base and J by 4 bases, with 11 bases between. Germline V gene data show CDR1 as SGHTA and CDR2 as FQGNSA. The CDR3 has 14 residues. The CDR3 sequence: CASSLVRGKYEQYF. DNA of the CDR3: TGTGCCAGCAGCTTAGTGAGGGGCAAGTACGAGCAGTACTTC.

V is TRBV7-9 and J is TRBJ1-2; D might be TRBD1 (6 bases). Germline V gene lookup returns CDR1 SEHNR and CDR2 FQNEAQ (reference sequence). The V end was cut by 5 bases, the J end by 8 bases, with 21 bases between. The CDR3 consists of 15 residues. In nucleotides, the CDR3 is TGTGCCAGCAGCCCTACAGGGACCGCCCGAGGGGGCTACACCTTC. Its translation: CASSPTGTARGGYTF.

This clonotype turned up a few times. V gene TRBV20-1 combines with J gene TRBJ2-1, with D perhaps matching TRBD1 or TRBD2 (6 bases each). In germline, CDR1 is DFQATT, CDR2 SNEGSKA (reference sequence). With 6 bases removed from V and 6 bases from J, the gap between germline ends came to 24 bases. This CDR3 comprises 16 residues. The CDR3 spells CSARTGGGGVPNEQFF. The CDR3, as DNA: TGCAGTGCCCGAACCGGTGGAGGGGGAGTCCCCAATGAGCAGTTCTTC.

Only a few counts were recorded for this clonotype. This chain uses TRBV20-1 with TRBJ2-7; D is possibly TRBD1 (6 bases). Trimming took 2 bases from V and 3 from J, leaving 17 bases between them. The CDR3 length is 15 residues. Germline V lookup: CDR1 DFQATT, CDR2 SNEGSKA (reference sequence). Here the CDR3 reads CSARWKGQPLYEQYF. The CDR3 DNA follows: TGCAGTGCTAGATGGAAAGGACAGCCACTCTACGAGCAGTACTTC.

This clonotype occurred a few times. This chain joins TRBV20-1 and TRBJ1-5; 9 bases fit TRBD1. The germline CDR1 and CDR2 sequences are DFQATT and SNEGSKA (reference sequence). The CDR3 totals 15 residues. Trimming took 1 base from V and 5 from J; bases not matched to a gene: 6. The CDR3 sequence: CSARVGGTGYQPQHF. The CDR3 coding sequence is TGCAGTGCTAGAGTTGGGGGGACAGGGTATCAGCCCCAGCATTTT.

This clonotype was seen only once. The chain couples TRBV5-5 to TRBJ2-6; D gene ambiguous. Germline CDR1 is SGHKS and CDR2 is YYEKEE (reference sequence). The CDR3 has 17 residues. V was trimmed by 1 base and J by 1 base, leaving 12 bases between them. The CDR3 region is CASSLLPGSSGANVLTF. As DNA, the CDR3 is TGTGCCAGCAGCTTGCTGCCCGGGTCATCTGGGGCCAACGTCCTGACTTTC. The variable domain in full, completed from reference TRBV5-5 and TRBJ2-6, reads DAGVTQSPTHLIKTRGQQVTLRCSPISGHKSVSWYQQVLGQGPQFIFQYYEKEERGRGNFPDRFSARQFPNYSSELNVNALLLGDSALYLCASSLLPGSSGANVLTFGAGSRLTVL.

This clonotype was observed a single time. This chain links TRBV6-2 or TRBV6-3 with TRBJ2-7; 10 bases are shared with TRBD2. The CDR3 covers 13 residues. The J segment lost 6 bases and the V segment lost 4 bases, leaving 3 bases of the junction unmatched. CDR1 MNHEY and CDR2 SVGEGT come from the germline V gene. The CDR3 loop reads CASSSSGSPEQYF. The CDR3 nucleotides read TGTGCCAGCAGTTCTAGCGGGAGTCCCGAGCAGTACTTC.

This clonotype came up a few times. The V call is TRBV12-3 or TRBV12-4, the J call TRBJ2-1, with D unresolved. Trimming removed 2 bases from V and 0 bases from J, with 14 bases in between. The CDR3 extends over 17 amino acids. CDR3 sequence: CASSLIGRPSSYNEQFF. CDR3 coding DNA: TGTGCCAGCAGTTTAATCGGCAGGCCAAGCTCCTACAATGAGCAGTTCTTC.

V and J are TRBV6-2 or TRBV6-3 and TRBJ2-2, with TRBD2 identical over 7 bases. This CDR3 region has 17 residues. Germline assignment: CDR1 MNHEY and CDR2 SVGEGT. V dropped 0 bases and J dropped 4; count of bases not matched to a gene: 8. CDR3 nucleotides: TGTGCCAGCAGTTACTCCCTCGGGGGGAGGGCCACCGGGGAGCTGTTTTTT. Its protein product is CASSYSLGGRATGELFF.

This chain links TRBV7-9 with TRBJ2-7, with TRBD2 identical over 13 bases. V shed 5 bases and J 6 bases; nucleotides not matched to a gene: 7. The germline CDR1 and CDR2 sequences are SEHNR and FQNEAQ (reference sequence). The CDR3 consists of 15 residues. The CDR3 is CASSIGTSGMFEQYF. The CDR3 region has the DNA TGTGCCAGCAGCATTGGGACTAGCGGGATGTTCGAGCAGTACTTC.

This clonotype has just a few counts. This rearrangement joins TRBV11-2 to TRBJ1-2, with a weak D call TRBD1 (6 bases). The CDR3 covers 17 residues. Per germline, CDR1 SGHAT and CDR2 FQNNGV. V dropped 7 bases and J dropped 4 bases, with 25 bases sitting between them. The DNA for the CDR3 is TGTGCCAGCACCACCTTCAGACGGGGGCTGGCCCTCTATGGCTACACCTTC. Protein sequence: CASTTFRRGLALYGYTF.

J is TRBJ2-3 and V is TRBV20-1; 9 nucleotides match TRBD2. The CDR3 length is 16 residues. The germline V gene encodes CDR1 DFQATT and CDR2 SNEGSKA (reference sequence). V was clipped by 8 bases and J by 2 bases; unmatched bases: 14. CDR3 nucleotide sequence: TGCAGTATCCCGGATAGCGGGAGAACCACCACAGATACGCAGTATTTT. Translated: CSIPDSGRTTTDTQYF.

This clonotype was seen a few times. The chain employs TRBV20-1 and TRBJ1-2, with 8 bases lining up with TRBD1. Per germline, CDR1 DFQATT and CDR2 SNEGSKA (reference sequence). V shed 5 bases and J 4 bases; nucleotides not matched to a gene: 3. The CDR3 loop spans 12 amino acids. The CDR3 sequence is CSAWDRSYGYTF. CDR3 nucleotide sequence: TGCAGTGCTTGGGACAGGAGCTATGGCTACACCTTC.

This clonotype was counted many times. CDR3: CASSFWGRLNTGELFF. The CDR3 region has the DNA TGTGCCAGCAGTTTTTGGGGGAGACTGAACACCGGGGAGCTGTTTTTT. The chain recombines TRBV28 with TRBJ2-2; D is possibly TRBD1 or TRBD2 (5 bases each). Per the germline V gene, CDR1 is MDHEN and CDR2 is SYDVKM. This CDR3 comprises 16 residues. V was clipped by 3 bases and J by 1 base, with 12 bases between them.

This clonotype was detected only a few times. Written as DNA, the CDR3 is TGTGCCAGTAGTAGGTTCGGGACAGGGTCCTACGAGCAGTACTTC. It is translated as CASSRFGTGSYEQYF. The chain is built from TRBV19 and TRBJ2-7; 9 nucleotides align to TRBD1. With V trimmed by 4 bases and J by 1 base, 5 bases remained unmatched. The CDR3 contains 15 residues. Germline lookup yields CDR1 LNHDA and CDR2 SQIVND (reference sequence).

This clonotype was seen more than once but under ten times. The V gene is TRBV29-1, the J gene TRBJ1-1; D remains ambiguous. In germline, CDR1 is SQVTM, CDR2 ANQGSEA. V lost 0 bases and J lost 4, with 6 bases in between. This CDR3 contains 12 residues. In DNA form, the CDR3 reads TGCAGCGTTGAAGATTCGGGCACTGAAGCTTTCTTT. Protein sequence: CSVEDSGTEAFF.

The sample holds a few counts of this clonotype. The genes are TRBV6-5 and TRBJ1-2; tentative D call: TRBD1 (5 bases). The CDR3 runs to 15 residues. Looked up from germline, CDR1 is MNHEY and CDR2 is SVGAGI. Between the trimmed V and J ends, which lost 2 bases and 1 base, there was a span of 11 bases. CDR3 bases: TGTGCCAGCAGTTACGCTCGGGGGAATAACTATGGCTACACCTTC. It translates to CASSYARGNNYGYTF.

V is TRBV4-3 and J is TRBJ1-3; TRBD1 is a possible D gene (5 bases). The CDR3 is 17 amino acids. V was cut by 4 bases and J by 2 bases, with 18 bases left in between. Germline loops: CDR1 LGHNA, CDR2 YSLEER. The CDR3 coding sequence is TGCGCCAGCAGCCCCCAGGGCGTATCTCTCACTGGAAACACCATATATTTT. Translation gives CASSPQGVSLTGNTIYF.

The chain employs TRBV2 and TRBJ2-3, with D perhaps TRBD1 (6 bases). With 2 bases removed from V and 3 bases from J, the gap between germline ends came to 18 bases. The CDR3 loop spans 17 amino acids. Germline V gene sequence: CDR1 SNHLY, CDR2 FYNNEI. Here the CDR3 reads CASSESPQGSGTDTQYF. The CDR3 DNA is TGTGCCAGCAGTGAAAGCCCACAGGGAAGTGGGACAGATACGCAGTATTTT. The full variable domain, in which reference TRBV2 and TRBJ2-3 provide the parts outside the CDR3, is EPEVTQTPSHQVTQMGQEVILRCVPISNHLYFYWYRQILGQKVEFLVSFYNNEISEKSEIFDDQFSVERPDGSNFTLKIRSTKLEDSAMYFCASSESPQGSGTDTQYFGPGTRLTVL.

This clonotype has just a few counts. The chain carries TRBV2 and TRBJ2-1, with 8 bases identical to TRBD2. The CDR3 spans 17 residues. Germline CDR1 SNHLY, CDR2 FYNNEI. V trimming: 6 bases; J trimming: 5 bases; junction bases outside the gene matches: 15. The CDR3 is CASSEWQIAGYNNEQFF. CDR3 in DNA: TGTGCCAGCAGCGAGTGGCAGATAGCGGGATATAACAATGAGCAGTTCTTC.

This clonotype was picked up many times. The J gene is TRBJ1-6, the V gene TRBV28; weak D call: TRBD1 (5 bases). CDR1 and CDR2 from the germline V gene are MDHEN and SYDVKM. V was clipped by 7 bases and J by 10 bases, with 14 bases between them. The CDR3 loop spans 13 amino acids. CDR3 nucleotide sequence: TGTGCCAGCACCCCGGACTGGGACTCACCCCTCCACTTT. Translated, it gives CASTPDWDSPLHF. The full variable domain, rest sourced from reference TRBV28 and TRBJ1-6, is DVKVTQSSRYLVKRTGEKVFLECVQDMDHENMFWYRQDPGLGLRLIYFSYDVKMKEKGDIPEGYSVSREKKERFSLILESASTNQTSMYLCASTPDWDSPLHFGNGTRLTVT.

The chain uses TRBV7-2 and TRBJ2-1; TRBD2 agrees at 10 bases. The CDR3 is 15 residues long. CDR1 and CDR2 from the germline V gene are SGHTA and FQGNSA. Trimming at V came to 5 bases and at J to 9 bases, leaving 10 bases not matched to a gene. CDR3 sequence (DNA): TGTGCCAGCAGCCCGGACAGCGGGGGGGCCGGTGAGCAGTTCTTC. Encoded protein: CASSPDSGGAGEQFF.

The chain is built from TRBV4-2 and TRBJ2-7, with TRBD1 identical over 7 bases. CDR1 and CDR2 (germline): LGHNA, YNFKEQ. With V trimmed by 1 base and J by 3 bases, 6 bases remained unmatched. There are 15 residues in the CDR3. Here the CDR3 DNA reads TGTGCCAGCAGCCAAGCACGGGACAGAAACTACGAGCAGTACTTC. Translation gives CASSQARDRNYEQYF.

CDR3 loop: CASRGGTSGSYEQYF. The CDR3 bases are TGTGCCAGCAGGGGTGGGACTAGCGGGAGTTACGAGCAGTACTTC. The chain couples TRBV28 to TRBJ2-7; 14 bases map to TRBD2. CDR3 length equals 15 residues. J lost 4 bases, V lost 6 bases, and 5 bases had no gene match. The germline CDR1 and CDR2 sequences are MDHEN and SYDVKM.

J is TRBJ1-2 and V is TRBV7-2, with 11 bases aligning to TRBD1. With V trimmed by 1 base and J by 3 bases, 1 base remained unmatched. CDR3 length: 15 residues. In germline, CDR1 is SGHTA, CDR2 FQGNSA. The CDR3 loop reads CASSLGDRGYYGYTF. The CDR3 DNA follows: TGTGCCAGCAGCTTAGGGGACAGGGGGTACTATGGCTACACCTTC.